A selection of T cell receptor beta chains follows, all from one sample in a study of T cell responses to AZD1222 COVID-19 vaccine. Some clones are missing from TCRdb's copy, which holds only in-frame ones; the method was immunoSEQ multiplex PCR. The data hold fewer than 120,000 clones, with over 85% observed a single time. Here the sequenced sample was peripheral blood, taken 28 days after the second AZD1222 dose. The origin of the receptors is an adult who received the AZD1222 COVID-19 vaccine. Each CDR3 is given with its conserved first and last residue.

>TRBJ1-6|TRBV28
CASSPPGPRNSPLHF
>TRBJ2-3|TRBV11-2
CASSRRTDTQYF
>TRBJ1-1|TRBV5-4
CASRTGGGGFSTEAFF
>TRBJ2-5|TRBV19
CASSTWGGVGETQYF
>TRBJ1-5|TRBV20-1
CSASGGGWRNQPQHF
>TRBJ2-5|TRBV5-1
CASSLTSGGKGETQYF
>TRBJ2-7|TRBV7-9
CASSSGGNYEQYF
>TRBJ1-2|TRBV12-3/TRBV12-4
CASSSKGGYTF
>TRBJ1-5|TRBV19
CASSIDGAYSNQPQHF
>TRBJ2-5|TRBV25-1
CASISGETQYF
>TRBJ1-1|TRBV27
CASSLWGGMNTEAFF
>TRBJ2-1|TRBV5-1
CASSLEGSQSSYNEQFF
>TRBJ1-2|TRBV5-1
CASSLLQGYGYTF
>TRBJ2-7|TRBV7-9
CASIGSLNSYEQYF
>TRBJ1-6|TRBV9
CASSPYPDTDYNSPLHF
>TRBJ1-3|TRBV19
CASTGTGAGNTIYF
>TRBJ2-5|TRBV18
CASSPKNQETQYF
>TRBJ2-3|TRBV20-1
CSASVGSGGADTQYF
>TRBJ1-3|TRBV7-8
CASSPRDRGNTIYF
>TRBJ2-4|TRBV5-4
CASKAGDAKNIQYF
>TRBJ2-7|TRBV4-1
CASSHSGGRYEQYF
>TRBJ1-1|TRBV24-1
CATSEAGRDTEAFF
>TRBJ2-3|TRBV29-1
CSGSLWSTDTQYF
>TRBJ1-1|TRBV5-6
CASEYKDRDTEAFF
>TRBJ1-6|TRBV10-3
CAIRDTGSPLHF
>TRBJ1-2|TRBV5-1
CASSLMWGSGYGYTF
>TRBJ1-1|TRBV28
CASSYGGEAFF
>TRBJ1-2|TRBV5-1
CASSLVPDYGYTF
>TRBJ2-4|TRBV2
CASSGAGLAGGSLAKNIQYF
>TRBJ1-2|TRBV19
CASSPNPLDWDYGYTF
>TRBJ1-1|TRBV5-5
CASSLGGGWANTEAFF
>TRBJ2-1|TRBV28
CASRGTSGRENEQFF
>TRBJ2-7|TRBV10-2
CASSEPRTVTYEQYF
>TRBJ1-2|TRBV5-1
CASSFNRVHGYTF
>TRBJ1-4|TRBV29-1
CSVGQGNEKLFF
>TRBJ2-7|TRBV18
CASSFDYSYEQYF
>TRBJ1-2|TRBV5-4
CASTSPGGADYGYTF
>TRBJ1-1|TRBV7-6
CASSQSKVRFRNTEAFF
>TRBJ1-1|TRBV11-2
CASSSIRDFQWGAFF
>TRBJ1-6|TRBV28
CASRRPRGYNSPLHF
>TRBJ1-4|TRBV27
CASSLQGGQEKLFF
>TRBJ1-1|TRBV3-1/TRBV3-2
CASSPSGNTEAFF
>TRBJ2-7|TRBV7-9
CASSSDRYYEQYF
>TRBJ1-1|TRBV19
CASRKTGVTEAFF
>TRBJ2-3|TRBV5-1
CASSLDTDTQYF
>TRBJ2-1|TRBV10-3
CAISAQINSYNEQFF
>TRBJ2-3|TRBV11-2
CASSLRGYTDTQYF
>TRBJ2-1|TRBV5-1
CASSLVRGGEYNEQFF